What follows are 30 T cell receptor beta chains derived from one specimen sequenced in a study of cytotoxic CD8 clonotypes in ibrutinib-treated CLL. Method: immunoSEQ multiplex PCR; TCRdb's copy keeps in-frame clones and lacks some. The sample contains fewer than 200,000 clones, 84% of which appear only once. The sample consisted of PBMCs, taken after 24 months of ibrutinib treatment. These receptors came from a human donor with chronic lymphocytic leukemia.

CDR3 sequence: CASSPRGAGRDWVVQYF. In DNA, the CDR3 is TGTGCCAGCAGCCCAAGGGGGGCAGGGCGGGATTGGGTAGTGCAGTACTTC. The V gene is TRBV4-2, the J gene TRBJ2-7, with D tentatively TRBD1 or TRBD2 (6 bases each). There are 17 residues in the CDR3. With 4 bases removed from V and 9 bases from J, the gap between germline ends came to 28 bases. In germline, CDR1 is LGHNA, CDR2 YNFKEQ.

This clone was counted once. CDR3: CATSKRTGGDLGTQYF. CDR3 sequence (DNA): TGTGCCACCAGCAAGCGGACAGGGGGGGACTTAGGGACCCAGTACTTC. The chain links TRBV15 to TRBJ2-5; 10 nucleotides match TRBD1. The CDR3 covers 16 residues. The trim removed 4 bases at V and 7 bases at J, leaving 12 bases unmatched. The germline CDR1 and CDR2 sequences are LNHNV and YYDKDF (reference sequence).

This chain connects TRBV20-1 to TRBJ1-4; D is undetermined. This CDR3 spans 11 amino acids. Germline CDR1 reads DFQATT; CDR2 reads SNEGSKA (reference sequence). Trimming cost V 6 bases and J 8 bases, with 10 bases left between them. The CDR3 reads CSAPNREKLFF. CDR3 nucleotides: TGCAGTGCCCCGAATAGGGAAAAACTGTTTTTT.

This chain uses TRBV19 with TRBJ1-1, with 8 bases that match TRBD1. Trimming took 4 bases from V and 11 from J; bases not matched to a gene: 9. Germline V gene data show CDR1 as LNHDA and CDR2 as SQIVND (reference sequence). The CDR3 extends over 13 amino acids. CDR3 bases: TGTGCCAGTAGTAGGACAGGGATCTACGGGGCTTTCTTT. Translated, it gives CASSRTGIYGAFF.

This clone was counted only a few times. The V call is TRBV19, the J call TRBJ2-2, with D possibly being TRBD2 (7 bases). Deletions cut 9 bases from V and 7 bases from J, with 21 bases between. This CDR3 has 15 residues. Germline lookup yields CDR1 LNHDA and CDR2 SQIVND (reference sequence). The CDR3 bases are TGTGCCAGCCGTATGGGGGGGGCGCCCAGCGGGGAGCTGTTTTTT. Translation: CASRMGGAPSGELFF. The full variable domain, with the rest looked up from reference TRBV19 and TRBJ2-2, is DGGITQSPKYLFRKEGQNVTLSCEQNLNHDAMYWYRQDPGQGLRLIYYSQIVNDFQKGDIAEGYSVSREKKESFPLTVTSAQKNPTAFYLCASRMGGAPSGELFFGEGSRLTVL.

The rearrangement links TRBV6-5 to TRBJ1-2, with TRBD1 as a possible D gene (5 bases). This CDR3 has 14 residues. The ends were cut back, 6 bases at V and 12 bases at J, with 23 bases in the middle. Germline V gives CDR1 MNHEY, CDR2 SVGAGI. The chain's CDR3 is CASSFDSLLGAHTF. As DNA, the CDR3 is TGTGCCAGCAGCTTTGACAGCCTGCTAGGGGCTCACACCTTC.

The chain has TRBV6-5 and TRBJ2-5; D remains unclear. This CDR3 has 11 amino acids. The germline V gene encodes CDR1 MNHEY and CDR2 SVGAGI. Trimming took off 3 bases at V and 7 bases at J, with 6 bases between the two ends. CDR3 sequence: CASSYLGTQYF. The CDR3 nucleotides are TGTGCCAGCAGTTATTTGGGGACCCAGTACTTC.

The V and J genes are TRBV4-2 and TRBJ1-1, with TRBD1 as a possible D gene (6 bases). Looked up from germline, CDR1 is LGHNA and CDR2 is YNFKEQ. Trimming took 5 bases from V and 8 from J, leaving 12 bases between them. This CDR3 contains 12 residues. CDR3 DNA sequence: TGTGCCAGCAGCGAAACAGGGCCGGAAGCTTTCTTT. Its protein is CASSETGPEAFF.

CDR3 in amino acids: CAWTRQVSSYEQYF. CDR3 nucleotides: TGTGCCTGGACCCGACAGGTCAGCTCCTACGAGCAGTACTTC. The chain is built from TRBV30 and TRBJ2-7; D may be TRBD1 (6 bases). Trimming took 4 bases from V and 0 from J, leaving 13 bases between them. The CDR3 length is 14 residues. Germline-derived CDR1 and CDR2 are GTSNPN and SVGIG (reference sequence).

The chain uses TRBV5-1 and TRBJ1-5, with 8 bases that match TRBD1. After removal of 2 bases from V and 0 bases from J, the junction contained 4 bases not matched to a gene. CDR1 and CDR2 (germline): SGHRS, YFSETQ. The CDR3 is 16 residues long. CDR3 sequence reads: CASSFGTGNSNQPQHF. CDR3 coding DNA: TGCGCCAGCAGCTTCGGGACAGGTAATAGCAATCAGCCCCAGCATTTT.

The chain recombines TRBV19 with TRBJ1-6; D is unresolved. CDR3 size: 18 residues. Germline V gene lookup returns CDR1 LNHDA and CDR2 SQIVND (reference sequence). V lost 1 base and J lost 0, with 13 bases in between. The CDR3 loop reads CASSIVRPGSSYNSPLHF. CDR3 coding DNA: TGTGCCAGTAGTATAGTTCGGCCGGGGAGCTCCTATAATTCACCCCTCCACTTT.

The CDR3 loop reads CASSRNVGVETQYF. In DNA, the CDR3 is TGTGCCAGCAGCCGAAACGTGGGGGTTGAGACCCAGTACTTC. V usage is TRBV7-2 and J usage is TRBJ2-5, with D possibly called TRBD1 or TRBD2 (5 bases each). V was clipped by 5 bases and J by 5 bases, with 15 bases between them. Germline CDR1 SGHTA, CDR2 FQGNSA. This CDR3 comprises 14 residues.

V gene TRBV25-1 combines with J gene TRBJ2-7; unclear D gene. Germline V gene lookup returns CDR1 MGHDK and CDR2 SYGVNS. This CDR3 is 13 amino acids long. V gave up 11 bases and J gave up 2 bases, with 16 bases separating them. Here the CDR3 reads CAAWSPSTYEQYF. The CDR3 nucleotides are TGTGCCGCATGGAGCCCCTCTACCTACGAGCAGTACTTC.

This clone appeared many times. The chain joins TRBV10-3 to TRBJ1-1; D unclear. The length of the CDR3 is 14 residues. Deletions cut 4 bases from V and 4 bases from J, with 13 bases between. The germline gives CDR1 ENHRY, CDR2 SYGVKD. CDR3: CAISAASSRTEAFF. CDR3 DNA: TGTGCCATCAGTGCGGCCTCAAGCCGCACTGAAGCTTTCTTT.

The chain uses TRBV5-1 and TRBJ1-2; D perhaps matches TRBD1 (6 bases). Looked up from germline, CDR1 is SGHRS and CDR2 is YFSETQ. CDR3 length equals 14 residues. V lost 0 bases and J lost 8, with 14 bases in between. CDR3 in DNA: TGCGCCAGCAGCTTGGAGTGGGGGGCAGGAGGCTACACCTTC. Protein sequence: CASSLEWGAGGYTF.

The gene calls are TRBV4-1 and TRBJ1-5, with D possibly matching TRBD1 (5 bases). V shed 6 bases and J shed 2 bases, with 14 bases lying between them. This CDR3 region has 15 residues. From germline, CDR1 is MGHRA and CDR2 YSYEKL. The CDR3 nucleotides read TGCGCCAGCAGACACGGGGCGAATGGCAATCAGCCCCAGCATTTT. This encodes CASRHGANGNQPQHF.

The CDR3 DNA reads as TGTGCCCAACGTGGGGGGCCTGGGAACATTCAGTACTTC. Its protein product is CAQRGGPGNIQYF. This chain links TRBV30 with TRBJ2-4, with D perhaps matching TRBD1 or TRBD2 (6 bases each). The V gene's germline CDR1 is GTSNPN and CDR2 SVGIG (reference sequence). This CDR3 has 13 amino acids. Trimming took 8 bases from V and 7 from J, leaving 18 bases between them.

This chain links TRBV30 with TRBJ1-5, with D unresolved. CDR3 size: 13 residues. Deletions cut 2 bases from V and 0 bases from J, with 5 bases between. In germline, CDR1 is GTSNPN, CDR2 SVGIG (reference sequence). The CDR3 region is CAWSSDSNQPQHF. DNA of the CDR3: TGTGCCTGGAGTTCGGATAGCAATCAGCCCCAGCATTTT.

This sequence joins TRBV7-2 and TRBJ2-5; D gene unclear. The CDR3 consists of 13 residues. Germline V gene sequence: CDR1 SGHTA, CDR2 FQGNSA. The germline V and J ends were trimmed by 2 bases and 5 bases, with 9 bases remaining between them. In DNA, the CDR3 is TGTGCCAGCAGCTTATCATGGAGCGAGACCCAGTACTTC. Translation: CASSLSWSETQYF. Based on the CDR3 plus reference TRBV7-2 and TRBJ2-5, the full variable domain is GAGVSQSPSNKVTEKGKDVELRCDPISGHTALYWYRQSLGQGLEFLIYFQGNSAPDKSGLPSDRFSAERTGGSVSTLTIQRTQQEDSAVYLCASSLSWSETQYFGPGTRLLVL.

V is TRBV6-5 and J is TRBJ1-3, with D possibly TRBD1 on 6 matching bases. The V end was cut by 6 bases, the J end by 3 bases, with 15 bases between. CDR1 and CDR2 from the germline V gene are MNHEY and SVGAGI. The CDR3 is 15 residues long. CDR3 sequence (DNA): TGTGCCAGCAGGTCGGACAGAAGTGGTGGAAACACCATATATTTT. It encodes CASRSDRSGGNTIYF.

Here the CDR3 reads CASSAQGGYEQYF. Here the CDR3 DNA reads TGTGCCAGCAGCGCTCAGGGGGGGTACGAGCAGTACTTC. The chain combines TRBV6-4 with TRBJ2-7; D is perhaps TRBD1 or TRBD2 (7 bases each). CDR3 length equals 13 residues. Trimming stripped 6 bases from V and 4 bases from J, with 13 bases between. The germline gives CDR1 MRHNA, CDR2 SNTAGT.

The CDR3 DNA reads as TGTGCCAGCAGCCACGGTGGCGGGGGGGAAGATACGCAGTATTTT. It encodes CASSHGGGGEDTQYF. This chain connects TRBV4-2 to TRBJ2-3, with 9 bases that match TRBD2. Germline loops: CDR1 LGHNA, CDR2 YNFKEQ. The CDR3 runs to 15 residues. Losses at the gene ends were 3 bases for V and 5 bases for J; bases not matched to a gene: 6.

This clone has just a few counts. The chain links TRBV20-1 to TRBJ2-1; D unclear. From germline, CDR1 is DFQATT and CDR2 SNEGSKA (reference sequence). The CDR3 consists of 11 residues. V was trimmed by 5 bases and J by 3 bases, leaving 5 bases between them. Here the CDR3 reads CSAADYNEQFF. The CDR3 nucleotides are TGCAGTGCTGCGGACTACAATGAGCAGTTCTTC.

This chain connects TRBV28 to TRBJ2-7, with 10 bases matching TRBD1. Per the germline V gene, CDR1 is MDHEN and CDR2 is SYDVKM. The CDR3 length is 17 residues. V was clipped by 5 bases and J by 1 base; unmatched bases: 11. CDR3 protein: CASSQPPGQGSSYEQYF. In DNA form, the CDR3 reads TGTGCCAGCAGTCAACCGCCGGGACAGGGGTCATCCTACGAGCAGTACTTC.

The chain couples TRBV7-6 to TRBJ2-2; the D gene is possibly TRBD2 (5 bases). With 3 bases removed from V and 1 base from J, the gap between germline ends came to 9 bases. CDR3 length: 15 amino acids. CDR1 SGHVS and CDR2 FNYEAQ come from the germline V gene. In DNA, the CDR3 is TGTGCCAGCAGCTTGTCGAGCGGGAACACCGGGGAGCTGTTTTTT. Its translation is CASSLSSGNTGELFF.

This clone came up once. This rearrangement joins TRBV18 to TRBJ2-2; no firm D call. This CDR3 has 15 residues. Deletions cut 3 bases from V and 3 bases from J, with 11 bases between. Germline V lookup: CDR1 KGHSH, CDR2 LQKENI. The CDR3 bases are TGTGCCAGCTCACCCAGGCTTCCGGACACCGGGGAGCTGTTTTTT. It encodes CASSPRLPDTGELFF. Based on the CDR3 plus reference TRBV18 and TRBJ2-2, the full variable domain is NAGVMQNPRHLVRRRGQEARLRCSPMKGHSHVYWYRQLPEEGLKFMVYLQKENIIDESGMPKERFSAEFPKEGPSILRIQQVVRGDSAAYFCASSPRLPDTGELFFGEGSRLTVL.

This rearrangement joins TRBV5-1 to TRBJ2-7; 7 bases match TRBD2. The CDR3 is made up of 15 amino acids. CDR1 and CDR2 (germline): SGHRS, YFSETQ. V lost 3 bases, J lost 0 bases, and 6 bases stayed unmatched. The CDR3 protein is CASSWATGGSYEQYF. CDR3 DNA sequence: TGCGCCAGCAGCTGGGCTACGGGGGGCTCCTACGAGCAGTACTTC. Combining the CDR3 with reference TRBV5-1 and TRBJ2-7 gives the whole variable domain KAGVTQTPRYLIKTRGQQVTLSCSPISGHRSVSWYQQTPGQGLQFLFEYFSETQRNKGNFPGRFSGRQFSNSRSEMNVSTLELGDSALYLCASSWATGGSYEQYFGPGTRLTVT.

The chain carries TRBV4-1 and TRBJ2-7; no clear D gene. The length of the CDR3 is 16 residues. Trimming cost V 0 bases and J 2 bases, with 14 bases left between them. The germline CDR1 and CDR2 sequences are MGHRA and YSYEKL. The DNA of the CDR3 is TGCGCCAGCAGCCAAGATGCCCGTGGAGCCCCCTACGAGCAGTACTTC. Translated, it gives CASSQDARGAPYEQYF.

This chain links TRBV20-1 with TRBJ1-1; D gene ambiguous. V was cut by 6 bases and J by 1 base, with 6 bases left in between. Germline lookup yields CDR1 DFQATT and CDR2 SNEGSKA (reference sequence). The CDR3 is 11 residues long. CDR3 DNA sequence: TGCAGTGCCGAAGCGAACACTGAAGCTTTCTTT. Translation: CSAEANTEAFF.

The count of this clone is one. DNA of the CDR3: TGTGCCGGGGCGGGGGCTGGAAACACCATATATTTT. Its protein product is CAGAGAGNTIYF. The V gene is TRBV28, the J gene TRBJ1-3, with TRBD1 as a possible D gene (5 bases). Trimming removed 11 bases from V and 2 bases from J, with 10 bases in between. The CDR3 loop spans 12 amino acids. Per the germline V gene, CDR1 is MDHEN and CDR2 is SYDVKM.